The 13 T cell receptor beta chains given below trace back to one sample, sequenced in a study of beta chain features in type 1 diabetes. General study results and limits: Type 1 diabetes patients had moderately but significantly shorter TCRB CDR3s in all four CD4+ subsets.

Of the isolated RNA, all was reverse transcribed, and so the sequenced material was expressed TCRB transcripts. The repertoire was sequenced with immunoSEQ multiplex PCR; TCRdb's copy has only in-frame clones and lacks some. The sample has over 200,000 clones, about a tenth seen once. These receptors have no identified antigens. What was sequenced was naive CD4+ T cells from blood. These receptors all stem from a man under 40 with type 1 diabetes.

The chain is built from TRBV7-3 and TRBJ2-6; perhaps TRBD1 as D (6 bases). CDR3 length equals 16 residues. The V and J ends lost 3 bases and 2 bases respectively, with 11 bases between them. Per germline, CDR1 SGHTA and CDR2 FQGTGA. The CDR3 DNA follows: TGTGCCAGCAGCTTCTCACAGGGTACTGGGGCCAACGTCCTGACTTTC. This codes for CASSFSQGTGANVLTF.

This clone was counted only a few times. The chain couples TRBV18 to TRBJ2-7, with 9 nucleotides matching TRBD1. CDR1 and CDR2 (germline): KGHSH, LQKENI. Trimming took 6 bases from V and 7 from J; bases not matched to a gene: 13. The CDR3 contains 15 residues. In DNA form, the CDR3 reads TGTGCCAGCTCGTACGGGACAGGGTCGACTTTAGAGCAGTACTTC. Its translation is CASSYGTGSTLEQYF.

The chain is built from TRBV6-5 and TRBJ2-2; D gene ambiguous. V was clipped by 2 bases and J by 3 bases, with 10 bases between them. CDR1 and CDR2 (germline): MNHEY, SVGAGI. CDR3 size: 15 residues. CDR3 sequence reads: CASSYQAEYTGELFF. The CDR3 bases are TGTGCCAGCAGTTACCAGGCAGAGTACACCGGGGAGCTGTTTTTT.

CDR3 region: CASRDGGSQETQYF. The CDR3 nucleotides are TGTGCCAGCAGGGATGGGGGGAGCCAAGAGACCCAGTACTTC. The V gene is TRBV2, the J gene TRBJ2-5, with D perhaps matching TRBD2 (6 bases). Germline V CDR1 and CDR2: SNHLY, FYNNEI. This CDR3 is built from 14 residues. Deletions cut 6 bases from V and 1 base from J, with 12 bases between. Drawing the rest from reference TRBV2 and TRBJ2-5, the complete variable domain is EPEVTQTPSHQVTQMGQEVILRCVPISNHLYFYWYRQILGQKVEFLVSFYNNEISEKSEIFDDQFSVERPDGSNFTLKIRSTKLEDSAMYFCASRDGGSQETQYFGPGTRLLVL.

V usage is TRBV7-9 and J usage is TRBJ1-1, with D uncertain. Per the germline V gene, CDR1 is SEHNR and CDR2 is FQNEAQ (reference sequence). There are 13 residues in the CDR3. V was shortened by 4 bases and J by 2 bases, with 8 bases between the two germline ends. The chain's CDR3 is CASSSRSNTEAFF. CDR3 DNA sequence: TGTGCCAGCAGCTCCAGATCTAACACTGAAGCTTTCTTT. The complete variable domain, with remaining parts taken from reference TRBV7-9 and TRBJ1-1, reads DTGVSQNPRHKITKRGQNVTFRCDPISEHNRLYWYRQTLGQGPEFLTYFQNEAQLEKSRLLSDRFSAERPKGSFSTLEIQRTEQGDSAMYLCASSSRSNTEAFFGQGTRLTVV.

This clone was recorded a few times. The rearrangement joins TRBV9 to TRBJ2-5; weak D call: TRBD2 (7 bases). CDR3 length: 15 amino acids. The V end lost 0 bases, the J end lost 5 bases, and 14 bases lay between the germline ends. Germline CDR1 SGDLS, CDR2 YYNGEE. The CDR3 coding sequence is TGTGCCAGCAGCGTAGCGGGGGGCCTTAGGGAGACCCAGTACTTC. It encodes CASSVAGGLRETQYF. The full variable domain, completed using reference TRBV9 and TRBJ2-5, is DSGVTQTPKHLITATGQRVTLRCSPRSGDLSVYWYQQSLDQGLQFLIQYYNGEERAKGNILERFSAQQFPDLHSELNLSSLELGDSALYFCASSVAGGLRETQYFGPGTRLLVL.

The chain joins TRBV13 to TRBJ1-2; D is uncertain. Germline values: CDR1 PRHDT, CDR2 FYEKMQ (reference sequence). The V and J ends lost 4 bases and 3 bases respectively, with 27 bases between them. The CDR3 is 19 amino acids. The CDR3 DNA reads TGTGCCAGCAGCTCCGGGAAAGAGAGCAGCACCGTTCGCGACTATGGCTACACCTTC. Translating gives CASSSGKESSTVRDYGYTF.

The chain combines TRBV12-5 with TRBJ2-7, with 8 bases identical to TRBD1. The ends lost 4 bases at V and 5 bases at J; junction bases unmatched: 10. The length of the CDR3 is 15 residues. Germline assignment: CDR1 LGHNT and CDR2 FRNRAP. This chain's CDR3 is CASGSPLGQGNEQYF. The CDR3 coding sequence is TGTGCTAGTGGTTCGCCGCTTGGACAGGGCAACGAGCAGTACTTC.

CDR3 protein: CASSDLGLEWNNEQFF. The CDR3 DNA is TGCGCCAGCAGTGACTTGGGACTGGAGTGGAACAATGAGCAGTTCTTC. The gene calls are TRBV10-1 and TRBJ2-1, with TRBD2 as a possible D gene (6 bases). V shed 3 bases and J shed 5 bases, with 17 bases lying between them. Looked up from germline, CDR1 is WNHNN and CDR2 is SYGVQD (reference sequence). This CDR3 has 16 residues.

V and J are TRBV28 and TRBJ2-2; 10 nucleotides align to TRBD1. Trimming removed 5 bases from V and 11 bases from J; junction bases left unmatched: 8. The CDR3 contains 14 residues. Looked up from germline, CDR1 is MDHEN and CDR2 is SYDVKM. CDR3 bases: TGTGCCAGCAGTACACCCCGGACAGGGGGAGAGCTGTTTTTT. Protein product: CASSTPRTGGELFF.

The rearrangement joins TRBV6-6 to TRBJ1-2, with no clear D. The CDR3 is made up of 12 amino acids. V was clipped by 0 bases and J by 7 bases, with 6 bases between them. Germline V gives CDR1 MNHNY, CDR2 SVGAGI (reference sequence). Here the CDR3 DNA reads TGTGCCAGCAGTTACTCGATCAGTGGCTACACCTTC. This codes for CASSYSISGYTF.

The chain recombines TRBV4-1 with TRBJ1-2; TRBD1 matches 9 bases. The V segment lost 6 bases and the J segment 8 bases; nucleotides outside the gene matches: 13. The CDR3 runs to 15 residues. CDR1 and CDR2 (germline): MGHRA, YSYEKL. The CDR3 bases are TGCGCCAGCAGTCCGGGACAGGGACCCGCGGCGGGCTACACCTTC. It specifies CASSPGQGPAAGYTF.

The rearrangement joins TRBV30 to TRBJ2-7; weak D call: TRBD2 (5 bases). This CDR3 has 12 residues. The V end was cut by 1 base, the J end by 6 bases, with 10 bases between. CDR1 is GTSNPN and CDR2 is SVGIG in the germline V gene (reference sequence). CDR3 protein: CAWSGGASEQYF. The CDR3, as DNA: TGTGCCTGGAGTGGGGGAGCGTCCGAGCAGTACTTC.